This T cell receptor beta chain was observed in a study of OX40 agonist ivuxolimab in advanced cancers. Study-level information: Dose-escalation subjects each had hepatocellular carcinoma, melanoma, renal cell or head and neck cancer. Three patients responded partially, comprising one with hepatocellular carcinoma and two with cutaneous melanoma.

Profiled with immunoSEQ multiplex PCR; TCRdb holds only in-frame clones, not every one. Among fewer than 40,000 clones listed, 80% were seen once. The germline V gene has CDR1 MDHEN and CDR2 SYDVKM. Germline trimming cut 6 bases from V and 2 bases from J; bases unmatched to any gene: 2. This CDR3 region has 15 residues. This clone was seen a single time. Its antigen is unidentified. General study results and limits: Clonal expansion by week 6 occurred in CD4+ and CD8+ blood T cells (at 0.1 to 3.0 mg/kg).

The receptor was isolated from an adult with an advanced solid tumor such as melanoma, head and neck, liver or kidney cancer. The sequenced sample was CD4+ or CD8+ T cells sorted from blood, obtained in a trial of the OX40 agonist ivuxolimab. The chain employs TRBV28 and TRBJ2-2; 11 bases are shared with TRBD1. The CDR3 region is CASSGTGGNTGELFF. The CDR3 nucleotides read TGTGCCAGCAGCGGGACAGGGGGAAACACCGGGGAGCTGTTTTTT.